This T cell receptor beta chain is drawn from a study of CD8+ T cells in alopecia areata. The CDR3 runs 14 residues. Germline values: CDR1 SGHRS, CDR2 YFSETQ. Between the trimmed V and J ends, which lost 0 bases and 2 bases, there was a span of 8 bases. This clone was observed a handful of times. Extracted RNA was reverse transcribed, and the resulting cDNA served as sequencing template. Assay: immunoSEQ multiplex PCR; the TCRdb copy retains only in-frame clones and omits some. The table has some 170,000 clones, around 58% seen once. The treatment was: oral pan-JAK inhibitor, 5-10 mg twice daily. Collected material from alopecia areata patients comprised lesional scalp punch biopsies and peripheral blood.

V is TRBV5-1 and J is TRBJ1-1; D is unclear. This sample comprised CD4+ T cells sorted from blood, obtained at approximately week 60, from a patient treated with tofacitinib. This clonotype was obtained from a human donor with alopecia areata. The CDR3 spells CASSLAEQNTEAFF. The CDR3 nucleotides read TGCGCCAGCAGCTTGGCCGAGCAAAACACTGAAGCTTTCTTT.